The rows below give T cell receptor beta chains drawn from one sample of a study of blood T cell repertoires in COVID-19. Clones were read by immunoSEQ multiplex PCR, and TCRdb kept only the in-frame ones, dropping some. The table has 130,000 or so clones, about 80% seen once. Sequenced input: peripheral blood. Receptors were obtained from a human donor in a cohort sampled during active COVID-19. The CDR3 runs from the conserved cysteine through the conserved F or W.

J gene | V gene | CDR3 protein
TRBJ2-3 | TRBV6-6 | CASSYVASGGTDTQYF
TRBJ1-1 | TRBV5-1 | CASSSGQVNTEAFF
TRBJ2-7 | TRBV19 | CASSIPNAGTGSYEQYF
TRBJ1-1 | TRBV7-9 | CASSPSTGENTEAFF
TRBJ2-7 | TRBV6-5 | CASSLRDRVSYEQYF
TRBJ2-1 | TRBV7-2 | CASSSPPDRVKQFF
TRBJ2-7 | TRBV5-1 | CASSLEPGRNSGQYF
TRBJ1-2 | TRBV7-9 | CASNPGVEGYGYTF
TRBJ1-1 | TRBV3-1/TRBV3-2 | CASSPTGNTEAFF
TRBJ2-7 | TRBV6-6 | CASSYGLAGGDEQYF
TRBJ2-3 | TRBV15 | CATSRGMPGLISTDTQYF
TRBJ2-7 | TRBV3-1/TRBV3-2 | CASSPNGQVSYEQYF
TRBJ1-5 | TRBV7-2 | CASSLTGLNQPQHF
TRBJ1-5 | TRBV4-1 | CASSQVQSNQPQHF
TRBJ1-4 | TRBV4-1 | CASSQDGNRDEKLFF
TRBJ2-3 | TRBV3-1/TRBV3-2 | CASSPATGMVADTQYF
TRBJ2-5 | TRBV3-1/TRBV3-2 | CASSRRQGGEAQYF
TRBJ2-3 | TRBV5-1 | CASSPTSGVTDTQYF
TRBJ1-5 | TRBV4-1 | CASSQDPGGGQPQHF
TRBJ2-3 | TRBV5-1 | CASSFPRDREADTQYF
TRBJ1-1 | TRBV9 | CASSEGGRTEAFF
TRBJ2-7 | TRBV30 | CAWSTTRGAQYF
TRBJ1-4 | TRBV19 | CASSIWTGVQEKLFF
TRBJ2-2 | TRBV7-8 | CASRLGAGGATGELFF
TRBJ1-1 | TRBV11-1 | CASRRGGESTEAFF
TRBJ1-1 | TRBV7-9 | CASTGQDNTEAFF